The clone carrying this T cell receptor beta chain has ten or more counts. The antigen is undetermined. As to time point: newly diagnosed GD, antithyroid drugs for less than 3 months. The authors made the TCR library using RNA they extracted from PBMCs. With iRepertoire HTBI primers and Arm-PCR of CDR3 regions, TCR beta libraries were built. MiXCR was run by TCRdb on the multiplex PCR reads, yielding one entry per CDR3 protein. The sample records about 540,000 distinct CDR3 sequences, roughly 13% being singletons. CDR1 and CDR2 from the germline V gene are SGHRS and YFSETQ. This CDR3 spans 19 amino acids. The germline V and J ends were trimmed by 1 base and 6 bases, with 29 bases remaining between them. This sample is drawn from a study of regulatory T cells in long-lasting Graves disease. Study-wide results and caveats: Preferential use of TRBV28, TRBJ1-2 and TRBJ2-5 was seen in persistent disease. Between persistent patients, about 2,700 public clonotypes were shared, exceeding the 966 shared between new patients.

The data also belong to a second study, concerning T cells in Graves' hyperthyroidism and ophthalmopathy.

This material consisted of peripheral blood mononuclear cells (PBMCs), taken at new diagnosis, from a patient treated with antithyroid drugs. The clonotype was recovered from a man aged 25 to 45 with Graves disease. V gene TRBV5-1 combines with J gene TRBJ2-7, with D possibly TRBD1 on 7 matching bases. CDR3 in DNA: TGCGCCAGCAGCTTGAGACAGGGAGGCTTGGGGACACGGGCGGCCGAGCAGTACTTC. Translated, it gives CASSLRQGGLGTRAAEQYF. The complete variable domain, with remaining parts taken from reference TRBV5-1 and TRBJ2-7, reads KAGVTQTPRYLIKTRGQQVTLSCSPISGHRSVSWYQQTPGQGLQFLFEYFSETQRNKGNFPGRFSGRQFSNSRSEMNVSTLELGDSALYLCASSLRQGGLGTRAAEQYFGPGTRLTVT.